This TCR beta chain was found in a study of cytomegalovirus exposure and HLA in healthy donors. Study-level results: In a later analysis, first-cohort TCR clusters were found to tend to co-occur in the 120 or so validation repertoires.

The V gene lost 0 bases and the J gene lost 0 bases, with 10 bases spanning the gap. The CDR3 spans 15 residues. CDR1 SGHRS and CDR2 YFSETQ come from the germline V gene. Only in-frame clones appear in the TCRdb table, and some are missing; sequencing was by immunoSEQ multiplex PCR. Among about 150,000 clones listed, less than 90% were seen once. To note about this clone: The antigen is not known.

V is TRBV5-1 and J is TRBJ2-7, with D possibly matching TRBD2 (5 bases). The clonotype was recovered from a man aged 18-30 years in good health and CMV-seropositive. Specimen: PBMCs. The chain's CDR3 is CASSLVTGYSYEQYF. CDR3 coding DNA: TGCGCCAGCAGCTTGGTTACGGGGTACTCCTACGAGCAGTACTTC.